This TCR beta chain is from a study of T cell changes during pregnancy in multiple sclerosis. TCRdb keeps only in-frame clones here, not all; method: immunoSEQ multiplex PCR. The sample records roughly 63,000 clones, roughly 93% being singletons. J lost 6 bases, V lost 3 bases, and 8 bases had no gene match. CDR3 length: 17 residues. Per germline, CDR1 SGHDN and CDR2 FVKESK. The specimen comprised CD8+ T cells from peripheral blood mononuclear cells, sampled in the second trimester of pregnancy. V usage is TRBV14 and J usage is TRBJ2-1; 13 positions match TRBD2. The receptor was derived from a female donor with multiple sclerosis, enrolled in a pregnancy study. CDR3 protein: CASSHLGLAGAGNEQFF. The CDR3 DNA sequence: TGTGCCAGCAGCCATTTAGGACTAGCGGGAGCGGGCAATGAGCAGTTCTTC.